This TCR beta chain was observed in a study of cytomegalovirus exposure and HLA in healthy donors. Amplification used 60 Vbeta primers and 13 Jbeta primers. TCRdb keeps only in-frame clones here, not all; method: immunoSEQ multiplex PCR. Of roughly 100,000 clones detected, 60% to 80% appear once; the ten largest clones hold over 4%. This clone was recorded only once. Its antigen remains unknown. The CDR3 spans 15 residues. Unmatched junction bases numbered 6, after V lost 2 bases and J lost 4 bases. CDR1 is SGDLS, CDR2 YYNGEE, per germline. Study-wide results and caveats: It was reported that the classifier diagnosed cytomegalovirus status with high specificity and sensitivity in both the original and validation cohorts. Earlier analysis found most TCR beta V segments productive about 87% or about 30% of the time. Several top significant clusters appeared, in a later analysis, to be linked to common viral pathogens.

This TCR was sampled from a man between 45 and 60 years old in good health and CMV-seropositive. The V call is TRBV9, the J call TRBJ2-1; 7 bases fit TRBD1. The specimen was PBMCs. The CDR3 DNA sequence: TGTGCCAGCAGCGTGCTATTGGGACAGTACAATGAGCAGTTCTTC. Translating it yields CASSVLLGQYNEQFF.